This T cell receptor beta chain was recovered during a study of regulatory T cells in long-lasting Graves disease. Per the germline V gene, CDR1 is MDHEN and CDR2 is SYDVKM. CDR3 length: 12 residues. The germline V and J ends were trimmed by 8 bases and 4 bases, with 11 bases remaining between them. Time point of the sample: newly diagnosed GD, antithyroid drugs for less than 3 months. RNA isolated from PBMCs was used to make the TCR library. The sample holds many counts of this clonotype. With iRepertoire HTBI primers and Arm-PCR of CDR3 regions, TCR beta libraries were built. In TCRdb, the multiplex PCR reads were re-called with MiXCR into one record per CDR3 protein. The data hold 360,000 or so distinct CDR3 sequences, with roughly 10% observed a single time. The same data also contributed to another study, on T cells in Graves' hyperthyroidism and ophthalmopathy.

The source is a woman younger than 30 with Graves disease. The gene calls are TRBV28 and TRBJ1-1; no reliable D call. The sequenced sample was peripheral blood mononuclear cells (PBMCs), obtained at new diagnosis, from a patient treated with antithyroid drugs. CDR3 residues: CASGREGTEAFF. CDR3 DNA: TGTGCCAGCGGGCGGGAGGGCACTGAAGCTTTCTTT.